The next 22 T cell receptor beta chains were all read from a single sample in a study of blood T cell repertoires in COVID-19. The data were produced by immunoSEQ multiplex PCR, yet TCRdb's version contains in-frame clones alone and is incomplete. The table has under 200,000 clones, approximately 80% seen once. The sample was PBMCs or T cells enriched from blood (not recorded which). These receptor sequences come from a man aged 45-65 years who had recovered from COVID-19.

The gene calls are TRBV19 and TRBJ1-6; 8 positions match TRBD1. J gave up 5 bases and V 2 bases, and 11 bases lay outside the gene matches. CDR1 and CDR2 from the germline V gene are LNHDA and SQIVND (reference sequence). The CDR3 has 18 residues. This chain's CDR3 is CASSILTAGTGDNSPLHF. The CDR3 DNA reads as TGTGCCAGTAGTATACTCACCGCCGGGACAGGAGATAATTCACCCCTCCACTTT. The full variable domain, its missing parts supplied by reference TRBV19 and TRBJ1-6, is DGGITQSPKYLFRKEGQNVTLSCEQNLNHDAMYWYRQDPGQGLRLIYYSQIVNDFQKGDIAEGYSVSREKKESFPLTVTSAQKNPTAFYLCASSILTAGTGDNSPLHFGNGTRLTVT.

The V gene is TRBV4-1, the J gene TRBJ1-4; TRBD1 matches 11 bases. V trimming: 0 bases; J trimming: 0 bases; junction bases outside the gene matches: 0. This CDR3 is 17 amino acids long. Per the germline V gene, CDR1 is MGHRA and CDR2 is YSYEKL. The CDR3 loop reads CASSQEGQGATNEKLFF. The CDR3 nucleotides read TGCGCCAGCAGCCAAGAGGGACAGGGGGCAACTAATGAAAAACTGTTTTTT.

The chain has TRBV6-5 and TRBJ1-1; no clear D. The germline V and J ends were trimmed by 7 bases and 7 bases, with 10 bases remaining between them. Germline V gene lookup returns CDR1 MNHEY and CDR2 SVGAGI. The CDR3 has 11 amino acids. CDR3: CASILNGEAFF. The CDR3 coding sequence is TGTGCCAGCATCCTAAACGGTGAAGCTTTCTTT.

The genes are TRBV30 and TRBJ1-1; D is ambiguous. Germline V gene data show CDR1 as GTSNPN and CDR2 as SVGIG (reference sequence). The CDR3 loop spans 11 amino acids. V was cut by 8 bases and J by 1 base, with 8 bases left in between. The CDR3 DNA follows: TGTGCCAGCGTAGGGAACACTGAAGCTTTCTTT. Protein sequence: CASVGNTEAFF.

J is TRBJ2-2 and V is TRBV12-2; TRBD1 is the table's D call and was not checked against the DNA. TRBV12-2 is recorded as a pseudogene. The length of the CDR3 is 17 residues. This chain's CDR3 is CASRPPITAANTGELFF. CDR3 bases: TGTGCAAGTCGCCCCCCGATAACAGCCGCGAACACCGGGGAGCTGTTTTTT.

The rearrangement links TRBV4-1 to TRBJ1-6; no clear D. The CDR3 loop spans 17 amino acids. Deletions cut 0 bases from V and 6 bases from J, with 15 bases between. Germline assignment: CDR1 MGHRA and CDR2 YSYEKL. The chain's CDR3 is CASSQESRIGGNSPLHF. The CDR3 bases are TGCGCCAGCAGCCAAGAATCACGGATCGGCGGTAATTCACCCCTCCACTTT.

The V gene is TRBV5-5, the J gene TRBJ2-1; 9 bases match TRBD1. The trim removed 4 bases at V and 8 bases at J, leaving 10 bases unmatched. The germline CDR1 and CDR2 sequences are SGHKS and YYEKEE (reference sequence). The CDR3 is made up of 15 amino acids. CDR3 region: CASSPGTGRVDEQFF. In DNA, the CDR3 is TGTGCCAGCAGCCCGGGGACAGGGAGGGTCGATGAGCAGTTCTTC. Filled out from reference TRBV5-5 and TRBJ2-1, the complete variable domain reads DAGVTQSPTHLIKTRGQQVTLRCSPISGHKSVSWYQQVLGQGPQFIFQYYEKEERGRGNFPDRFSARQFPNYSSELNVNALLLGDSALYLCASSPGTGRVDEQFFGPGTRLTVL.

The chain is built from TRBV3-1 (or the pseudogene TRBV3-2) and TRBJ1-4; D perhaps matches TRBD1 (5 bases). Trimming took off 0 bases at V and 8 bases at J, with 13 bases between the two ends. The CDR3 extends over 15 amino acids. CDR1 and CDR2 (germline): LGHDT, YNNKEL (reference sequence). The CDR3 sequence is CASSQDGAGWEKLFF. For the CDR3, the DNA is TGTGCCAGCAGCCAAGATGGTGCAGGGTGGGAAAAACTGTTTTTT.

V gene TRBV15 combines with J gene TRBJ2-5; a weak D match, TRBD2 (5 bases). This CDR3 contains 14 residues. V was trimmed by 0 bases and J by 4 bases, leaving 9 bases between them. Germline V gives CDR1 LNHNV, CDR2 YYDKDF (reference sequence). The CDR3 loop is CATSRDRGLETQYF. In DNA form, the CDR3 reads TGTGCCACCAGCAGAGATCGGGGTTTAGAGACCCAGTACTTC.

CDR3: CSVESQGGYGYTF. As DNA, the CDR3 is TGCAGCGTTGAAAGCCAGGGGGGCTATGGCTACACCTTC. This chain connects TRBV29-1 to TRBJ1-2; 7 bases fit TRBD1. The CDR3 totals 13 residues. Per the germline V gene, CDR1 is SQVTM and CDR2 is ANQGSEA. The V and J ends lost 2 bases and 4 bases, in that order; junction bases with no gene match: 4. The variable domain in full, completed from reference TRBV29-1 and TRBJ1-2, reads SAVISQKPSRDICQRGTSLTIQCQVDSQVTMMFWYRQQPGQSLTLIATANQGSEATYESGFVIDKFPISRPNLTFSTLTVSNMSPEDSSIYLCSVESQGGYGYTFGSGTRLTVV.

This rearrangement joins TRBV28 to TRBJ1-5, with D unresolved. CDR3 length equals 14 residues. With 3 bases removed from V and 6 bases from J, the gap between germline ends came to 12 bases. Per the germline V gene, CDR1 is MDHEN and CDR2 is SYDVKM. CDR3 in DNA: TGTGCCAGCAGTTTTCCTGATCGCAGTCAGCCCCAGCATTTT. Its translation: CASSFPDRSQPQHF.

The V call is TRBV28, the J call TRBJ2-3; 9 nucleotides align to TRBD1. CDR1 MDHEN and CDR2 SYDVKM come from the germline V gene. Trimming at V came to 5 bases and at J to 1 base, leaving 4 bases not matched to a gene. The CDR3 extends over 15 amino acids. The CDR3 here is CASSIWTGGTDTQYF. The CDR3 DNA reads TGTGCCAGCAGTATCTGGACAGGGGGCACAGATACGCAGTATTTT.

The rearrangement links TRBV4-1 to TRBJ1-1; TRBD1 matches 10 bases. This CDR3 is 16 amino acids long. The V segment lost 2 bases and the J segment 2 bases; nucleotides outside the gene matches: 5. The germline V gene has CDR1 MGHRA and CDR2 YSYEKL. The CDR3 DNA is TGCGCCAGCAGCCAATCGGGGACAGGGGTAAACACTGAAGCTTTCTTT. Translating it yields CASSQSGTGVNTEAFF.

V usage is TRBV6-5 and J usage is TRBJ2-7; TRBD2 is a possible D gene (6 bases). There are 15 residues in the CDR3. The germline V gene encodes CDR1 MNHEY and CDR2 SVGAGI. V was cut by 6 bases and J by 1 base, with 16 bases left in between. The DNA for the CDR3 is TGTGCCAGCAGCCGACAAGCGGGCGGGTCCTACGAGCAGTACTTC. Translating gives CASSRQAGGSYEQYF.

The CDR3 spells CASSLAGRTTEAFF. CDR3 coding DNA: TGTGCCAGCAGCTTAGCGGGGAGAACCACTGAAGCTTTCTTT. The chain recombines TRBV11-3 with TRBJ1-1; no firm D call. This CDR3 region has 14 residues. V dropped 1 base and J dropped 4 bases, with 10 bases sitting between them. Germline CDR1 is SGHNT and CDR2 is YENEEA.

The genes are TRBV5-1 and TRBJ1-3, with 7 bases aligning to TRBD1. The germline V gene has CDR1 SGHRS and CDR2 YFSETQ. The CDR3 runs to 15 residues. Trimming cost V 6 bases and J 1 base; bases outside gene matches: 7. CDR3 nucleotide sequence: TGCGCCAGCACTCCGGGACAGATTTCTGGAAACACCATATATTTT. Protein product: CASTPGQISGNTIYF. Full variable domain (missing parts from reference TRBV5-1 and TRBJ1-3): KAGVTQTPRYLIKTRGQQVTLSCSPISGHRSVSWYQQTPGQGLQFLFEYFSETQRNKGNFPGRFSGRQFSNSRSEMNVSTLELGDSALYLCASTPGQISGNTIYFGEGSWLTVV.

The V and J genes are TRBV19 and TRBJ2-7; 12 bases map to TRBD1. V lost 5 bases, J lost 6 bases, and 5 bases stayed unmatched. Germline CDR1 is LNHDA and CDR2 is SQIVND (reference sequence). The CDR3 is made up of 14 amino acids. The CDR3 DNA follows: TGTGCCAGTAGTTTGGGACAGGGGGCGCGCGAGCAGTACTTC. This translates into CASSLGQGAREQYF.

The J gene is TRBJ1-2, the V gene TRBV6-5, with D perhaps matching TRBD1 (5 bases). CDR1 MNHEY and CDR2 SVGAGI come from the germline V gene. The CDR3 sequence is 14 residues long. Trimming removed 0 bases at V and 3 bases at J, with 8 bases between. DNA of the CDR3: TGTGCCAGCAGTTACTCGACAGTCTACTATGGCTACACCTTC. Translated: CASSYSTVYYGYTF.

This clone was seen more than once but under ten times. The V and J genes are TRBV10-3 and TRBJ2-2; TRBD2 matches 10 bases. With 6 bases clipped from V and 5 bases from J, the junction kept 9 bases outside the gene matches. This CDR3 region has 16 residues. The germline V gene encodes CDR1 ENHRY and CDR2 SYGVKD. The CDR3 loop is CAIRGDLAGATGELFF. CDR3 bases: TGTGCCATCAGGGGGGATCTAGCGGGAGCGACCGGGGAGCTGTTTTTT.

The chain recombines TRBV6-1 with TRBJ1-2; D remains unclear. The germline V and J ends were trimmed by 1 base and 2 bases, with 5 bases remaining between them. This CDR3 contains 13 residues. Germline V lookup: CDR1 MNHNS, CDR2 SASEGT. Here the CDR3 reads CASSEDKNYGYTF. CDR3 nucleotides: TGTGCCAGCAGTGAAGACAAAAACTATGGCTACACCTTC.

The chain joins TRBV6-6 to TRBJ2-2, with D maybe TRBD2 (6 bases). The ends were cut back, 7 bases at V and 5 bases at J, with 14 bases in the middle. The length of the CDR3 is 14 residues. Per the germline V gene, CDR1 is MNHNY and CDR2 is SVGAGI (reference sequence). The CDR3 protein is CASTPSEGTGELFF. As DNA, the CDR3 is TGTGCCAGCACCCCTAGCGAGGGGACCGGGGAGCTGTTTTTT.

The V gene is TRBV11-2, the J gene TRBJ2-7; 9 bases fit TRBD1. Germline CDR1 is SGHAT and CDR2 is FQNNGV. V lost 5 bases, J lost 2 bases, and 7 bases stayed unmatched. The CDR3 loop spans 15 amino acids. CDR3 in DNA: TGTGCCAGCAGCCATGTAGACAGGGGGACCTACGAGCAGTACTTC. It codes for CASSHVDRGTYEQYF.